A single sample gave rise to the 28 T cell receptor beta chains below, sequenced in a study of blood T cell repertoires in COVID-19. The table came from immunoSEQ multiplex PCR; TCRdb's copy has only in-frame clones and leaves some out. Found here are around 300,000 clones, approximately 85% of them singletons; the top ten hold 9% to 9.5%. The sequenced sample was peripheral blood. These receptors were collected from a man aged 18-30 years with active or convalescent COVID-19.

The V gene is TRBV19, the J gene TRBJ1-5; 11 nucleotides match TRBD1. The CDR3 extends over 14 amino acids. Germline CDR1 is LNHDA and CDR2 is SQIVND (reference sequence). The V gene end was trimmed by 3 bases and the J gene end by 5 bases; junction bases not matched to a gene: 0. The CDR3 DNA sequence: TGTGCCAGTAGTATGGGACAGGGGGATCAGCCCCAGCATTTT. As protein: CASSMGQGDQPQHF.

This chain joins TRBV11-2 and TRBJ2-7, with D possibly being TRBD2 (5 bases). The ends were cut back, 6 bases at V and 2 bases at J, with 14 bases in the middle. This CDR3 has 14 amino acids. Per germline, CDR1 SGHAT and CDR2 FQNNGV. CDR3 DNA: TGTGCCAGCAGTTATAGTCGGGGAACCTACGAGCAGTACTTC. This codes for CASSYSRGTYEQYF.

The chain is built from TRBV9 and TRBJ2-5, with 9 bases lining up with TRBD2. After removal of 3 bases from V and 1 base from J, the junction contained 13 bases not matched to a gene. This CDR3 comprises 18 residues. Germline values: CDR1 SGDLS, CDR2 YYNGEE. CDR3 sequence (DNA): TGTGCCAGCAGCGGGGCTTTTGCTGGCGGGGGGGTCCAAGAGACCCAGTACTTC. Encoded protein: CASSGAFAGGGVQETQYF.

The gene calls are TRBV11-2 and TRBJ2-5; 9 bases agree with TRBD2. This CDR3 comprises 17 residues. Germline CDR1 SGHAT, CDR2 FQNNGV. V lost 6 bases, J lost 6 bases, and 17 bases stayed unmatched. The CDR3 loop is CASRGLAGSSSSKTQYF. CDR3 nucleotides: TGTGCCAGCAGGGGGCTAGCGGGGTCTTCCTCAAGCAAGACCCAGTACTTC.

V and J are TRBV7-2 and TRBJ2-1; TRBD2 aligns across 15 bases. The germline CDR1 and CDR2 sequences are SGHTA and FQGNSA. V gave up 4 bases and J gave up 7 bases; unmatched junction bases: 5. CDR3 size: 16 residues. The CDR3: CASSSGLAGGLNEQFF. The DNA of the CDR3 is TGTGCCAGCAGCTCTGGACTAGCGGGGGGGCTAAATGAGCAGTTCTTC.

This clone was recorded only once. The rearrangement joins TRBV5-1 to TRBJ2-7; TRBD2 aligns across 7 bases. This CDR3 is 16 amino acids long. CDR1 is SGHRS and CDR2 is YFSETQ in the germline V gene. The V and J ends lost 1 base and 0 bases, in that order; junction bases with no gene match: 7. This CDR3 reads CASSLISGGSSYEQYF. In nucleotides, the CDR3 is TGCGCCAGCAGCTTGATCTCGGGGGGAAGCTCCTACGAGCAGTACTTC.

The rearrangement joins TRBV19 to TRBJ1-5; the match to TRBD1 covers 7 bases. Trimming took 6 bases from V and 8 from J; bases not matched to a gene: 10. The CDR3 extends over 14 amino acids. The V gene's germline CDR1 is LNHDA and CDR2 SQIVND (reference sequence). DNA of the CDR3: TGTGCCAGTAGAAGGGACAGTCGATCGGAGCCCCAGCATTTT. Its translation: CASRRDSRSEPQHF.

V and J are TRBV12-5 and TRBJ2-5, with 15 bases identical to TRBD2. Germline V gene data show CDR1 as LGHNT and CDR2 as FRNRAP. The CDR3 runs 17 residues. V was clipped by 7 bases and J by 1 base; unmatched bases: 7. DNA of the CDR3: TGTGCTAGTGCCTCTGGGACTAGCGGGGGGACCCAAGAGACCCAGTACTTC. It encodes CASASGTSGGTQETQYF.

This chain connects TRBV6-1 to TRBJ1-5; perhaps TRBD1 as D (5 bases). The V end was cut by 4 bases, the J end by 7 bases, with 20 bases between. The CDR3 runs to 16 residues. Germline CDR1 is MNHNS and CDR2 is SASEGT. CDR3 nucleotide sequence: TGTGCCAGCAGTGGTAGTTATCTATCGGGGGGGCAGCCCCAGCATTTT. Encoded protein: CASSGSYLSGGQPQHF.

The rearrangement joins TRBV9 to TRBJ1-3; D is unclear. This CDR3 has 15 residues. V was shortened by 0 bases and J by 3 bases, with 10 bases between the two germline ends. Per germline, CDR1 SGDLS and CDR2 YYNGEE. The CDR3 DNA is TGTGCCAGCAGCGTAGGTGTGGCTGATGGAAACACCATATATTTT. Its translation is CASSVGVADGNTIYF.

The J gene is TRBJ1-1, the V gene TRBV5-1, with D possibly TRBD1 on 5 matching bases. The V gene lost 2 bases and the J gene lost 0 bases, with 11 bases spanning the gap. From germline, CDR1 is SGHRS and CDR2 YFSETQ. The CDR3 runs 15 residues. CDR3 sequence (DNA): TGCGCCAGCAGCTTCGGGGGGTCCGTGAACACTGAAGCTTTCTTT. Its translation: CASSFGGSVNTEAFF.

The CDR3 reads CASISLGGAFF. CDR3 DNA: TGTGCCAGCATCTCCTTGGGGGGGGCTTTCTTT. This chain joins TRBV6-5 and TRBJ1-1; a weak D match, TRBD1 (5 bases). The CDR3 spans 11 residues. Germline V gene sequence: CDR1 MNHEY, CDR2 SVGAGI. Trimming removed 7 bases at V and 11 bases at J, with 14 bases between.

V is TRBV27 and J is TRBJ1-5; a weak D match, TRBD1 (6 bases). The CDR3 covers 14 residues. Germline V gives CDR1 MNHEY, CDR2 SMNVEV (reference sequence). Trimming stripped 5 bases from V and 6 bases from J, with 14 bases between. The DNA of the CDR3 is TGTGCCAGCAGTCCACAGGGTTCGGTTCAGCCCCAGCATTTT. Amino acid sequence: CASSPQGSVQPQHF.

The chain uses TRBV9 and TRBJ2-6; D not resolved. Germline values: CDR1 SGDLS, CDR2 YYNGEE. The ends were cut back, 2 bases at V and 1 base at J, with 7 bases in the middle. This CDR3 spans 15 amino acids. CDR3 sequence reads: CASSVVMSGANVLTF. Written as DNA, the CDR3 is TGTGCCAGCAGCGTTGTAATGTCTGGGGCCAACGTCCTGACTTTC.

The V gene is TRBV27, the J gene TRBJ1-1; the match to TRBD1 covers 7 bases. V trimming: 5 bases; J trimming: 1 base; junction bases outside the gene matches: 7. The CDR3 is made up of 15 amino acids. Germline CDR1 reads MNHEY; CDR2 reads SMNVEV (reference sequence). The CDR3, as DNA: TGTGCCAGCAGTAGGGACAGTTACCCGAACACTGAAGCTTTCTTT. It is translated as CASSRDSYPNTEAFF.

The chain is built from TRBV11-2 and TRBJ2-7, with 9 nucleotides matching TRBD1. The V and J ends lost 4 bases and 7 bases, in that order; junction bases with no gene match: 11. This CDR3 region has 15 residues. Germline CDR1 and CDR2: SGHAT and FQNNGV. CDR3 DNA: TGTGCCAGCAGCTCAAACACCGGGACAGGGCGAGAGCAGTACTTC. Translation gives CASSSNTGTGREQYF.

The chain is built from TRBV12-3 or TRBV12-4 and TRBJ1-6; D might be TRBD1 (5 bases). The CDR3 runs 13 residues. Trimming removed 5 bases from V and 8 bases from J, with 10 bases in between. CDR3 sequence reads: CASSLRDYSPLHF. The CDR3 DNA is TGTGCCAGCAGTCTTAGGGACTATTCACCCCTCCACTTT.

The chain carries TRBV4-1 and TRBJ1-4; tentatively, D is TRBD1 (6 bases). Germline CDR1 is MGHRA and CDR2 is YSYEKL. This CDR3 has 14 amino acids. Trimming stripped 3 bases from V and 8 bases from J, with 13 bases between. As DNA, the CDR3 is TGCGCCAGCAGCCAGCACAGGGCCGGGGAAAAACTGTTTTTT. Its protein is CASSQHRAGEKLFF.

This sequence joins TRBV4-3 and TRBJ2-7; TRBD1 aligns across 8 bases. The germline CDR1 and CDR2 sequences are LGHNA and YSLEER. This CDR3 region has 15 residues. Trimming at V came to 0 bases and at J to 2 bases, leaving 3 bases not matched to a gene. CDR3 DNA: TGCGCCAGCAGCCAAGAGGGGACAGGCACCTACGAGCAGTACTTC. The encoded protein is CASSQEGTGTYEQYF.

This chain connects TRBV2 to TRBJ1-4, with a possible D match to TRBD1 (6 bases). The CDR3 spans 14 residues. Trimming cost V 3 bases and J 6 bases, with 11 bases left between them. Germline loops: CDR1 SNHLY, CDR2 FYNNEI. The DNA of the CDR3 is TGTGCCAGCAGTGAGGGGGCCGTAGATGAAAAACTGTTTTTT. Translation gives CASSEGAVDEKLFF.

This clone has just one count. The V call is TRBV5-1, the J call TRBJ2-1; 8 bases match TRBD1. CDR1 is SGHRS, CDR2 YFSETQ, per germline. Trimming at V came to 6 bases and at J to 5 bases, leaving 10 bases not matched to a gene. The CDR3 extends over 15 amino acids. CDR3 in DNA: TGCGCCAGCAACGGACAGGGAATTGTGGACAATGAGCAGTTCTTC. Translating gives CASNGQGIVDNEQFF. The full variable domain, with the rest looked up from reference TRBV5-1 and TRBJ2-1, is KAGVTQTPRYLIKTRGQQVTLSCSPISGHRSVSWYQQTPGQGLQFLFEYFSETQRNKGNFPGRFSGRQFSNSRSEMNVSTLELGDSALYLCASNGQGIVDNEQFFGPGTRLTVL.

CDR3 sequence (DNA): TGTGCCAGCTCACCGGGACTAGCGGGGGCCGGGACCGGGGAGCTGTTTTTT. Its translation: CASSPGLAGAGTGELFF. This chain links TRBV18 with TRBJ2-2; TRBD2 matches at 14 bases. Germline V CDR1 and CDR2: KGHSH, LQKENI. After removal of 3 bases from V and 5 bases from J, the junction contained 5 bases not matched to a gene. The CDR3 loop spans 17 amino acids.

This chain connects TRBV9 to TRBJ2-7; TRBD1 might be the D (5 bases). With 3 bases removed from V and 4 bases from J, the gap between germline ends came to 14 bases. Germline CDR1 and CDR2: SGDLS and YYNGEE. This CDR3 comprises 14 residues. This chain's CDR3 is CASSGGDRLYEQYF. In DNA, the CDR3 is TGTGCCAGCAGCGGCGGAGACAGATTGTACGAGCAGTACTTC.

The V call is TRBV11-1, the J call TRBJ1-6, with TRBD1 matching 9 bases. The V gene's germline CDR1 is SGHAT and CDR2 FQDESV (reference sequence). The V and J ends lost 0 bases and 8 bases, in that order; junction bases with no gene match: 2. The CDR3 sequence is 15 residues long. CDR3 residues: CASSLAWDRDSPLHF. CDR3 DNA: TGTGCCAGCAGCTTAGCCTGGGACAGGGATTCACCCCTCCACTTT.

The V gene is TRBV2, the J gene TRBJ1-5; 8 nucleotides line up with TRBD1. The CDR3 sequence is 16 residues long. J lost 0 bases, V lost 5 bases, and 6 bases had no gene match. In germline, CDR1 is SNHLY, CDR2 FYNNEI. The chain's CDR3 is CASSQGTGYSNQPQHF. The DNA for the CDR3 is TGTGCCAGCAGTCAGGGGACAGGTTATAGCAATCAGCCCCAGCATTTT. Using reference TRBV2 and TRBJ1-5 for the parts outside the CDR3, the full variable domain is EPEVTQTPSHQVTQMGQEVILRCVPISNHLYFYWYRQILGQKVEFLVSFYNNEISEKSEIFDDQFSVERPDGSNFTLKIRSTKLEDSAMYFCASSQGTGYSNQPQHFGDGTRLSIL.

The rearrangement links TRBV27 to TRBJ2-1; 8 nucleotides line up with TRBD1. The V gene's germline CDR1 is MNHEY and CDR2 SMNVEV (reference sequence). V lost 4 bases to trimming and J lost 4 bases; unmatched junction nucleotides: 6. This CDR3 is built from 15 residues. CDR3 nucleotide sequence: TGTGCCAGCAGTTCCCCCAGGGGGCGTTACAATGAGCAGTTCTTC. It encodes CASSSPRGRYNEQFF.

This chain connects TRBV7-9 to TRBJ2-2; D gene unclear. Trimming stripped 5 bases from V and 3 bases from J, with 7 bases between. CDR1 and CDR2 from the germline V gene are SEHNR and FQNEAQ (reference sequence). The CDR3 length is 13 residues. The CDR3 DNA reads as TGTGCCAGCAGCAAAACTGACACCGGGGAGCTGTTTTTT. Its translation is CASSKTDTGELFF. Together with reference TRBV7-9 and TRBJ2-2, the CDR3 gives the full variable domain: DTGVSQNPRHKITKRGQNVTFRCDPISEHNRLYWYRQTLGQGPEFLTYFQNEAQLEKSRLLSDRFSAERPKGSFSTLEIQRTEQGDSAMYLCASSKTDTGELFFGEGSRLTVL.

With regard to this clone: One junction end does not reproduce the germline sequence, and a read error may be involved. As DNA, the CDR3 is TGTGCCAGTAGTGACTCAGGGAAAACTAATTATGGCTACACCTTC. Its translation is CASSDSGKTNYGYTF. This rearrangement joins TRBV19 to TRBJ1-2; TRBD1 might be the D (5 bases). Germline CDR1 is LNHDA and CDR2 is SQIVND (reference sequence). The CDR3 length is 15 residues.